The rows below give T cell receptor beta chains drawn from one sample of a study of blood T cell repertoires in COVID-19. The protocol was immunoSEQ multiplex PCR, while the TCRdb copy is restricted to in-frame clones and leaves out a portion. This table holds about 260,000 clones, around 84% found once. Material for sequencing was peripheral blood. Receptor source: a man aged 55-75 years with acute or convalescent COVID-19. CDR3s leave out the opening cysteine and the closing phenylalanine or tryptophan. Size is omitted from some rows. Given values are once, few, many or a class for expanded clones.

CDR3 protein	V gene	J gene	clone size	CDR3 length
ASSPPGSGRSEQF	TRBV4-1	TRBJ2-1	NA	13
AWSLGQLVYNSPLH	TRBV30	TRBJ1-6	NA	14
ASTISGRGGVRQF	TRBV6-5	TRBJ2-1	few	13
ASSLGRTSGRAVETQY	TRBV11-2	TRBJ2-5	once	16
ASSLSGDSNQPQH	TRBV5-1	TRBJ1-5	NA	13
ASSLVWDRGQAGNTIY	TRBV7-9	TRBJ1-3	NA	16
ASSPGAGAMQY	TRBV11-3	TRBJ2-3	NA	11
SVGATNEKLF	TRBV29-1	TRBJ1-4	few	10
ASSFFQGGGELF	TRBV5-1	TRBJ2-2	NA	12
ASSFLGGYSGNTIY	TRBV13	TRBJ1-3	NA	14
ASSRTGGRIGNTIY	TRBV18	TRBJ1-3	NA	14
ASGVSGLRDTEAF	TRBV28	TRBJ1-1	NA	13
ASSSETYYNEQF	TRBV7-2	TRBJ2-1	NA	12
ASSQQGGTEAF	TRBV3-1/TRBV3-2	TRBJ1-1	once	11
ASSLSRDGGFAGELF	TRBV7-3	TRBJ2-2	once	15
ASSFGSYEQY	TRBV5-4	TRBJ2-7	NA	10
ASSLSGTGNTIY	TRBV5-1	TRBJ1-3	NA	12
ASSQEASGTKTQY	TRBV4-2	TRBJ2-5	once	13
ASSLTFGGNTEAF	TRBV7-3	TRBJ1-1	NA	13
ASQFSGTSGGAFGETQY	TRBV5-1	TRBJ2-5	NA	17
ASSLTGGQGVPLAGANVLT	TRBV7-3	TRBJ2-6	NA	19
ASSPSIQGSYEQY	TRBV6-5	TRBJ2-7	NA	13
ASSEGGQNTEAF	TRBV6-1	TRBJ1-1	NA	12
AWRRGEGDTEAF	TRBV30	TRBJ1-1	NA	12
ASSLGSSYNEQF	TRBV5-1	TRBJ2-1	NA	12
ASSVDSQVSNYGYT	TRBV9	TRBJ1-2	NA	14
AISDPGQNIRAEAF	TRBV10-3	TRBJ1-1	NA	14
ASSSYRGGAANTGELF	TRBV7-6	TRBJ2-2	NA	16
ASSAGQGNTEAF	TRBV9	TRBJ1-1	NA	12
ASSFRTGFTGELF	TRBV5-1	TRBJ2-2	NA	13
ASSLVTGYSEAF	TRBV5-6	TRBJ1-1	NA	12
ASSAAGDRADTQY	TRBV5-1	TRBJ2-3	NA	13
ASSRTSGEETQY	TRBV2	TRBJ2-5	NA	12
ASSPAGVYGDYGYT	TRBV16	TRBJ1-2	NA	14
ASSDYDRYYEQY	TRBV6-1	TRBJ2-7	few	12
AIKIQGPNTEAF	TRBV10-3	TRBJ1-1	NA	12
ASSIRGSNEKLF	TRBV18	TRBJ1-4	NA	12
ASRGTLQETQY	TRBV12-3/TRBV12-4	TRBJ2-5	NA	11
ASSQASGRRYEQY	TRBV4-3	TRBJ2-7	NA	13
ASSPRRPDRSSYNSPLH	TRBV19	TRBJ1-6	NA	17
ASSLWGGGEQY	TRBV7-2	TRBJ2-7	NA	11